These 30 T cell receptor beta chains share one sample of origin, sequenced in a study of blood T cell repertoires in COVID-19. Profiling relied on immunoSEQ multiplex PCR, and the TCRdb table lists in-frame clones only, not all of them. The sample has 250,000 to 350,000 clones; roughly 90% are singletons. The sequencing sample was made of PBMCs or T cells enriched from blood (not recorded which). These receptors came from a woman aged 25-40 years who had recovered from COVID-19.

The rearrangement joins TRBV11-2 to TRBJ1-6; D possibly corresponds to TRBD1 (5 bases). Germline CDR1 reads SGHAT; CDR2 reads FQNNGV. The CDR3 loop spans 16 amino acids. The V end was cut by 3 bases, the J end by 7 bases, with 16 bases between. DNA of the CDR3: TGTGCCAGCAGCTTGGGACCGGAGGGGCGCAATTCACCCCTCCACTTT. Its protein is CASSLGPEGRNSPLHF.

The gene calls are TRBV3-1 (or the pseudogene TRBV3-2) and TRBJ2-2; 9 bases map to TRBD1. Germline values: CDR1 LGHDT, CDR2 YNNKEL (reference sequence). J lost 6 bases, V lost 6 bases, and 2 bases had no gene match. This CDR3 is 13 amino acids long. The CDR3 sequence: CASSRQGAGELFF. The CDR3 region has the DNA TGTGCCAGCAGTCGACAGGGGGCCGGGGAGCTGTTTTTT.

This clone was detected only once. This sequence joins TRBV24-1 and TRBJ2-3, with 10 bases fitting TRBD2. The CDR3 consists of 16 residues. Trimming at V came to 8 bases and at J to 5 bases, leaving 12 bases not matched to a gene. CDR1 and CDR2 from the germline V gene are KGHDR and SFDVKD. The CDR3, as DNA: TGTGCCACCAACAAGGGCAGCGGGGGGGCCGGAGATACGCAGTATTTT. This codes for CATNKGSGGAGDTQYF.

As concerns this clone: Other DNA sequences in this specimen translate into the identical CDR3. The chain couples TRBV19 to TRBJ2-7; a possible D gene is TRBD2 (6 bases). The CDR3 loop spans 11 amino acids. V lost 6 bases, J lost 4 bases, and 7 bases lay in between. CDR1 and CDR2 (germline): LNHDA, SQIVND (reference sequence). The CDR3 loop is CASSGSYEQYF. The CDR3 DNA reads TGTGCCAGTAGCGGGAGTTACGAGCAGTACTTC.

The V call is TRBV19, the J call TRBJ2-1; tentatively, D is TRBD2 (6 bases). V lost 7 bases to trimming and J lost 9 bases, with 16 bases between them. The CDR3 is 13 amino acids. Germline V CDR1 and CDR2: LNHDA, SQIVND (reference sequence). CDR3: CASTGDARGEQFF. CDR3 coding DNA: TGTGCCAGTACGGGAGATGCCCGGGGTGAGCAGTTCTTC.

The rearrangement links TRBV2 to TRBJ1-1; no clear D gene. CDR1 and CDR2 from the germline V gene are SNHLY and FYNNEI. The CDR3 is 11 residues long. Between the trimmed V and J ends, which lost 6 bases and 7 bases, there was a span of 9 bases. The CDR3 DNA sequence: TGTGCCAGCAGGGAGCAGTATGAAGCTTTCTTT. It encodes CASREQYEAFF.

The chain uses TRBV28 and TRBJ1-6; D might be TRBD1 (6 bases). V was clipped by 2 bases and J by 8 bases, with 22 bases between them. Germline V gene sequence: CDR1 MDHEN, CDR2 SYDVKM. The CDR3 has 18 amino acids. CDR3 region: CASSLGPGGAKRDSPLHF. CDR3 bases: TGTGCCAGCAGTTTAGGCCCCGGGGGGGCCAAGAGGGATTCACCCCTCCACTTT.

The V and J genes are TRBV27 and TRBJ1-1; 10 bases fit TRBD1. There are 16 residues in the CDR3. In germline, CDR1 is MNHEY, CDR2 SMNVEV (reference sequence). V lost 5 bases and J lost 7; bases outside the gene matches: 13. CDR3 protein: CASSPLLGQGVGEAFF. DNA for the CDR3: TGTGCCAGCAGTCCCCTCTTAGGACAGGGGGTCGGTGAAGCTTTCTTT.

V usage is TRBV27 and J usage is TRBJ2-1; 7 bases map to TRBD1. V dropped 2 bases and J dropped 4; count of bases not matched to a gene: 2. This CDR3 spans 14 amino acids. Germline-derived CDR1 and CDR2 are MNHEY and SMNVEV (reference sequence). CDR3 amino acids: CASSLPGQYNEQFF. The CDR3 DNA is TGTGCCAGCAGTTTACCGGGACAGTACAATGAGCAGTTCTTC.

The chain recombines TRBV5-5 with TRBJ1-5; 9 positions agree with TRBD1. The J segment lost 7 bases and the V segment lost 4 bases, leaving 6 bases of the junction unmatched. This CDR3 contains 14 residues. The V gene's germline CDR1 is SGHKS and CDR2 YYEKEE (reference sequence). The chain's CDR3 is CASSAGQGGQPQHF. The DNA of the CDR3 is TGTGCCAGCAGCGCGGGACAGGGAGGGCAGCCCCAGCATTTT.

The J gene is TRBJ2-3, the V gene TRBV5-1; TRBD1 matches 8 bases. Germline V CDR1 and CDR2: SGHRS, YFSETQ. The CDR3 loop spans 14 amino acids. Germline trimming cut 3 bases from V and 2 bases from J; bases unmatched to any gene: 2. CDR3: CASSSTGVTDTQYF. The DNA for the CDR3 is TGCGCCAGCAGCTCGACAGGGGTCACAGATACGCAGTATTTT.

The chain is built from TRBV5-1 and TRBJ1-1; D is unclear. This CDR3 is 14 amino acids long. The germline CDR1 and CDR2 sequences are SGHRS and YFSETQ. V lost 0 bases to trimming and J lost 3 bases, with 9 bases between them. CDR3 in DNA: TGCGCCAGCAGCTTGGGGCGGCTACACACTGAAGCTTTCTTT. Translation gives CASSLGRLHTEAFF.

This sequence joins TRBV30 and TRBJ2-1; 8 nucleotides agree with TRBD2. CDR3 length: 15 residues. The germline V gene has CDR1 GTSNPN and CDR2 SVGIG (reference sequence). V shed 2 bases, J shed 5 bases, and the junction held 8 bases outside the gene matches. CDR3 in amino acids: CAWSRGGRSHNEQFF. Written as DNA, the CDR3 is TGTGCCTGGAGTAGGGGCGGGAGGAGCCACAATGAGCAGTTCTTC.

The chain recombines TRBV19 with TRBJ2-1; TRBD2 agrees at 10 bases. J gave up 1 base and V 3 bases, and 6 bases lay outside the gene matches. The CDR3 has 17 amino acids. In germline, CDR1 is LNHDA, CDR2 SQIVND (reference sequence). CDR3 coding DNA: TGTGCCAGTAGTATGGTAAGCGGGAGGGGATCCTACAATGAGCAGTTCTTC. This gives the protein CASSMVSGRGSYNEQFF.

This chain joins TRBV4-3 and TRBJ1-2, with a weak D call TRBD1 (6 bases). V lost 1 base, J lost 4 bases, and 10 bases lay in between. The CDR3 contains 14 residues. CDR1 is LGHNA and CDR2 is YSLEER in the germline V gene. In DNA, the CDR3 is TGCGCCAGCAGCCAAGCCAGGGGTGGCTATGGCTACACCTTC. It yields the protein CASSQARGGYGYTF.

The gene calls are TRBV7-9 and TRBJ2-5; D unresolved. V was shortened by 8 bases and J by 2 bases, with 6 bases between the two germline ends. Germline CDR1 SEHNR, CDR2 FQNEAQ (reference sequence). The CDR3 loop spans 11 amino acids. CDR3 region: CASDFQETQYF. CDR3 bases: TGTGCCAGCGACTTTCAAGAGACCCAGTACTTC. Using reference TRBV7-9 and TRBJ2-5 for the parts outside the CDR3, the full variable domain is DTGVSQNPRHKITKRGQNVTFRCDPISEHNRLYWYRQTLGQGPEFLTYFQNEAQLEKSRLLSDRFSAERPKGSFSTLEIQRTEQGDSAMYLCASDFQETQYFGPGTRLLVL.

The V call is TRBV4-1, the J call TRBJ2-2, with no clear D. This CDR3 comprises 12 residues. Germline-derived CDR1 and CDR2 are MGHRA and YSYEKL. V dropped 5 bases and J dropped 7 bases, with 8 bases sitting between them. CDR3 protein: CASSLVNGELFF. The DNA for the CDR3 is TGCGCCAGCAGCTTAGTGAACGGGGAGCTGTTTTTT.

The gene calls are TRBV5-1 and TRBJ1-5; 11 bases match TRBD1. CDR1 and CDR2 from the germline V gene are SGHRS and YFSETQ. CDR3 size: 14 residues. V shed 4 bases and J 9 bases; nucleotides not matched to a gene: 6. The CDR3 protein is CASSPGQGAGPQHF. CDR3 nucleotide sequence: TGCGCCAGCAGCCCAGGACAGGGGGCCGGGCCCCAGCATTTT.

The CDR3 sequence: CASSHSRIAGVTDTQYF. In nucleotides, the CDR3 is TGTGCCAGCAGCCACTCCCGAATAGCGGGGGTCACAGATACGCAGTATTTT. The rearrangement joins TRBV11-2 to TRBJ2-3; 9 nucleotides match TRBD2. The CDR3 totals 17 residues. J lost 2 bases, V lost 5 bases, and 11 bases had no gene match. Germline loops: CDR1 SGHAT, CDR2 FQNNGV.

The chain has TRBV2 and TRBJ2-7; TRBD1 might be the D (5 bases). V was trimmed by 10 bases and J by 2 bases, leaving 15 bases between them. CDR1 and CDR2 from the germline V gene are SNHLY and FYNNEI. CDR3 length: 13 amino acids. This chain's CDR3 is CATVGAGTYEQYF. CDR3 in DNA: TGTGCCACCGTAGGGGCAGGGACCTACGAGCAGTACTTC. The variable domain in full, completed from reference TRBV2 and TRBJ2-7, reads EPEVTQTPSHQVTQMGQEVILRCVPISNHLYFYWYRQILGQKVEFLVSFYNNEISEKSEIFDDQFSVERPDGSNFTLKIRSTKLEDSAMYFCATVGAGTYEQYFGPGTRLTVT.

The genes are TRBV6-6 and TRBJ1-2; D remains ambiguous. This CDR3 contains 12 residues. Trimming removed 5 bases at V and 5 bases at J, with 9 bases between. Germline loops: CDR1 MNHNY, CDR2 SVGAGI (reference sequence). CDR3 amino acids: CASSHRQYGYTF. The CDR3 coding sequence is TGTGCCAGCAGTCACCGTCAGTATGGCTACACCTTC.

The genes are TRBV7-2 and TRBJ2-7, with D maybe TRBD2 (6 bases). The CDR3 length is 14 residues. Trimming left V 5 bases short and J 2 bases short, with 13 bases between. Germline CDR1 and CDR2: SGHTA and FQGNSA. CDR3: CASSPGLGTYEQYF. CDR3 nucleotide sequence: TGTGCCAGCAGCCCGGGACTGGGGACCTACGAGCAGTACTTC.

This rearrangement joins TRBV11-2 to TRBJ1-4; 7 bases fit TRBD1. V lost 5 bases, J lost 4 bases, and 10 bases stayed unmatched. From germline, CDR1 is SGHAT and CDR2 FQNNGV. CDR3 size: 16 residues. CDR3: CASSLGQGGFNEKLFF. The CDR3 coding sequence is TGTGCCAGCAGCCTGGGTCAAGGGGGCTTTAATGAAAAACTGTTTTTT.

V usage is TRBV19 and J usage is TRBJ1-6, with D unclear. Germline V lookup: CDR1 LNHDA, CDR2 SQIVND (reference sequence). Trimming left V 3 bases short and J 7 bases short, with 13 bases between. This CDR3 spans 15 amino acids. CDR3 region: CASSITRFRNSPLHF. The CDR3 bases are TGTGCCAGTAGTATCACCCGCTTCAGGAATTCACCCCTCCACTTT.

J is TRBJ2-2 and V is TRBV9; the match to TRBD1 covers 7 bases. Per germline, CDR1 SGDLS and CDR2 YYNGEE. With 3 bases clipped from V and 0 bases from J, the junction kept 11 bases outside the gene matches. This CDR3 has 18 residues. The CDR3 loop reads CASSANPRQGPNTGELFF. CDR3 nucleotides: TGTGCCAGCAGCGCCAACCCAAGACAGGGACCGAACACCGGGGAGCTGTTTTTT.

The chain combines TRBV6-5 with TRBJ2-3, with a possible D match to TRBD2 (6 bases). CDR3 length: 16 amino acids. V shed 1 base and J shed 1 base, with 12 bases lying between them. Germline assignment: CDR1 MNHEY and CDR2 SVGAGI. The CDR3 protein is CASSYFGRSGTDTQYF. The DNA for the CDR3 is TGTGCCAGCAGTTACTTTGGGAGGTCGGGCACAGATACGCAGTATTTT.

The V and J genes are TRBV10-2 and TRBJ2-1; 8 nucleotides match TRBD2. The CDR3 length is 13 residues. Per the germline V gene, CDR1 is WSHSY and CDR2 is SAAADI. V was clipped by 0 bases and J by 16 bases; unmatched bases: 8. The DNA for the CDR3 is TGCGCCAGCAGTGAGTCGAGGACGGGAGGGCCTTTCTTC. It encodes CASSESRTGGPFF.

The rearrangement uses TRBV28 and TRBJ1-5; 7 bases are shared with TRBD1. Germline lookup yields CDR1 MDHEN and CDR2 SYDVKM. Trimming took 7 bases from V and 5 from J; bases not matched to a gene: 11. The CDR3 runs 15 residues. In nucleotides, the CDR3 is TGTGCCAGCACAACCCGGGACAGTCTCTATCAGCCCCAGCATTTT. Protein: CASTTRDSLYQPQHF.

This chain uses TRBV5-1 with TRBJ2-4; 8 bases map to TRBD1. CDR1 and CDR2 from the germline V gene are SGHRS and YFSETQ. CDR3 length: 17 residues. J gave up 0 bases and V 4 bases, and 9 bases lay outside the gene matches. Here the CDR3 reads CASSGVGGQVAKNIQYF. The DNA of the CDR3 is TGCGCCAGCAGCGGCGTTGGGGGACAGGTAGCCAAAAACATTCAGTACTTC.

This clone was seen only once. This chain uses TRBV19 with TRBJ2-7, with a possible D match to TRBD1 (5 bases). The CDR3 length is 14 residues. V lost 3 bases and J 5 bases, leaving 14 bases between the germline ends. CDR1 is LNHDA, CDR2 SQIVND, per germline (reference sequence). This CDR3 reads CASSIQGVENEQYF. The DNA of the CDR3 is TGTGCCAGTAGTATCCAAGGGGTAGAAAACGAGCAGTACTTC.